One and the same sample provided the 24 T cell receptor beta chains below, sequenced in a study of T cells in Graves' hyperthyroidism and ophthalmopathy. RNA transcripts gave rise to amplified TCR beta CDR3 regions. First-round RT-PCR targeting the TCR CDR3 was performed with the HTBI primer set. TCRdb used MiXCR to reprocess the multiplex PCR reads, holding one entry per CDR3 protein. The table records about 500,000 distinct CDR3 sequences, approximately 49% of them present only once. The sample taken for sequencing was peripheral blood or thyroid tissue (not recorded which). These receptors were taken from an adult woman with Graves' disease, either hyperthyroidism or ophthalmopathy (not recorded which).

This rearrangement joins TRBV7-2 to TRBJ2-5; TRBD2 might be the D (7 bases). Germline loops: CDR1 SGHTA, CDR2 FQGNSA. The CDR3 runs 16 residues. Trimming removed 3 bases at V and 5 bases at J, with 19 bases between. CDR3 sequence reads: CASSLMWGGTVETQYF. The CDR3 DNA is TGTGCCAGCAGCTTGATGTGGGGGGGCACGGTGGAGACCCAGTACTTC.

The chain carries TRBV7-6 and TRBJ2-6; D might be TRBD1 (5 bases). Germline-derived CDR1 and CDR2 are SGHVS and FNYEAQ. The CDR3 has 14 residues. Trimming removed 9 bases at V and 4 bases at J, with 13 bases between. CDR3: CASWQGSGANVLTF. The CDR3 bases are TGTGCCAGTTGGCAGGGCTCCGGGGCCAACGTCCTGACTTTC.

This clonotype was seen ten or more times. The chain has TRBV13 and TRBJ2-5; TRBD1 is a possible D gene (6 bases). Germline-derived CDR1 and CDR2 are PRHDT and FYEKMQ (reference sequence). The V and J ends lost 3 bases and 4 bases respectively, with 18 bases between them. The CDR3 consists of 16 residues. The CDR3 protein is CASSFSRGASAETQYF. The CDR3, as DNA: TGTGCCAGCAGCTTTAGCAGGGGCGCGTCGGCAGAGACCCAGTACTTC.

Turning to this clonotype: This likely comes from a read error, as the CDR3 has no conserved phenylalanine or tryptophan at its end. The limits of the CDR3 on the DNA are not certain, so only TCRdb's listed CDR3 is given. J is TRBJ1-1 and V is TRBV15. The CDR3 region is 13 residues in length, termini included. Looked up from germline, CDR1 is LNHNV and CDR2 is YYDKDF (reference sequence). The CDR3 loop reads CATSRDRSTQANY.

The CDR3 here is CATSRGPATEAFF. The CDR3 region has the DNA TGTGCCACCAGCAGAGGTCCGGCCACTGAAGCTTTCTTT. The V call is TRBV15, the J call TRBJ1-1; no clear D. Trimming cost V 1 base and J 4 bases, with 7 bases left between them. Germline CDR1 LNHNV, CDR2 YYDKDF (reference sequence). This CDR3 contains 13 residues.

The sample holds a few counts of this clonotype. V usage is TRBV29-1 and J usage is TRBJ1-1; 7 bases align to TRBD1. The germline V gene has CDR1 SQVTM and CDR2 ANQGSEA. This CDR3 contains 14 residues. J gave up 2 bases and V 4 bases, and 7 bases lay outside the gene matches. The CDR3 sequence is CSVGAGGTNTEAFF. The DNA of the CDR3 is TGCAGCGTTGGTGCAGGGGGTACCAACACTGAAGCTTTCTTT.

This clonotype occurred a few times. The chain couples TRBV15 to TRBJ1-1, with TRBD1 matching 9 bases. The CDR3 totals 16 residues. Germline-derived CDR1 and CDR2 are LNHNV and YYDKDF (reference sequence). V trimming: 2 bases; J trimming: 7 bases; junction bases outside the gene matches: 11. The CDR3 loop reads CATSRHVVGTGSEAFF. In nucleotides, the CDR3 is TGTGCCACCAGCAGACACGTGGTTGGGACAGGGAGTGAAGCTTTCTTT.

In regard to this clonotype: A much bigger clone sits one base away, suggesting this may be a read error. The CDR3 does not end in the conserved phenylalanine or tryptophan, so this is likely a read error. V usage is TRBV12-3 or TRBV12-4 and J usage is TRBJ1-1; TRBD1 is a possible D gene (5 bases). The CDR3 runs 15 residues. V lost 7 bases, J lost 4 bases, and 19 bases lay in between. CDR3 in DNA: TGTGCCAGCACCACCGGGGGGTTGAAACCCACTGAAGCTTTCCTT. This gives the protein CASTTGGLKPTEAFL.

This clonotype was seen only a few times. V gene TRBV6-5 combines with J gene TRBJ2-7; 7 nucleotides match TRBD2. CDR1 and CDR2 (germline): MNHEY, SVGAGI. The CDR3 has 14 amino acids. V lost 6 bases and J lost 0; bases outside the gene matches: 5. This CDR3 is CASSYGEGSYEQYF. CDR3 DNA sequence: TGTGCCAGCAGCTACGGGGAGGGCTCCTACGAGCAGTACTTC.

This clonotype was recorded at least ten times. This chain connects TRBV7-9 to TRBJ1-3, with a weak D call TRBD1 (5 bases). The CDR3 loop spans 16 amino acids. V lost 5 bases to trimming and J lost 2 bases, with 16 bases between them. Germline assignment: CDR1 SEHNR and CDR2 FQNEAQ (reference sequence). The CDR3 sequence: CASSPGGVAAGNTIYF. CDR3 nucleotides: TGTGCCAGCAGCCCCGGAGGGGTGGCTGCTGGAAACACCATATATTTT.

J is TRBJ2-7 and V is TRBV25-1, with 9 bases identical to TRBD2. The CDR3 is made up of 15 amino acids. V lost 6 bases, J lost 4 bases, and 10 bases stayed unmatched. The germline V gene encodes CDR1 MGHDK and CDR2 SYGVNS. The CDR3 DNA is TGTGCCAGCAGCTTAGAGGGACTAGCAAATTACGAGCAGTACTTC. Translation: CASSLEGLANYEQYF.

The chain recombines TRBV9 with TRBJ1-2; the D is unclear. V lost 4 bases, J lost 1 base, and 14 bases lay in between. The CDR3 runs to 15 residues. CDR1 and CDR2 (germline): SGDLS, YYNGEE. For the CDR3, the DNA is TGTGCCAGCAGCTCGAACATCCTTCATAACTATGGCTACACCTTC. It translates to CASSSNILHNYGYTF.

This clonotype came up a few times. The chain uses TRBV7-9 and TRBJ2-7, with D perhaps being TRBD1 or TRBD2 (5 bases each). The CDR3 is 13 amino acids. With 5 bases removed from V and 3 bases from J, the gap between germline ends came to 11 bases. Germline assignment: CDR1 SEHNR and CDR2 FQNEAQ (reference sequence). This CDR3 reads CASSHRGGYEQYF. In DNA form, the CDR3 reads TGTGCCAGCAGCCACCGGGGCGGCTACGAGCAGTACTTC.

The CDR3 DNA reads as TGTGCCACCAGCAGAGAGGCAGCTCAGTCAACTAATGAAAAACTGTTTTTT. This gives the protein CATSREAAQSTNEKLFF. The chain couples TRBV15 to TRBJ1-4; D not resolved. V lost 0 bases, J lost 0 bases, and 11 bases lay in between. This CDR3 comprises 17 residues. Germline CDR1 and CDR2: LNHNV and YYDKDF (reference sequence).

A single count supports this clonotype. J is TRBJ1-1 and V is TRBV6-5; the D gene is possibly TRBD1 (5 bases). V was cut by 11 bases and J by 2 bases, with 12 bases left in between. CDR1 is MNHEY, CDR2 SVGAGI, per germline. The CDR3 is 12 amino acids. The CDR3 protein is CAVQGLNTEAFF. DNA for the CDR3: TGTGCCGTCCAGGGACTAAACACTGAAGCTTTCTTT.

The rearrangement links TRBV12-3 or TRBV12-4 to TRBJ2-5; D remains unclear. The CDR3 extends over 11 amino acids. V lost 3 bases, J lost 7 bases, and 6 bases lay in between. The CDR3 bases are TGTGCCAGCAGTTTTACGTCGACCCAGTACTTC. Translated: CASSFTSTQYF.

The chain uses TRBV20-1 and TRBJ2-3; 10 bases match TRBD2. Germline CDR1 DFQATT, CDR2 SNEGSKA (reference sequence). Germline trimming cut 6 bases from V and 1 base from J; bases unmatched to any gene: 4. This CDR3 has 14 amino acids. The CDR3 DNA reads TGCAGTGCAACGCTAGCGGGAGGCACAGATACGCAGTATTTT. Its protein product is CSATLAGGTDTQYF.

Details on this clonotype: A much larger clone is a single base away; this may be a read error. The J gene is TRBJ1-1, the V gene TRBV19, with D unresolved. From germline, CDR1 is LNHDA and CDR2 SQIVND (reference sequence). V was shortened by 4 bases and J by 0 bases, with 12 bases between the two germline ends. The CDR3 covers 15 residues. CDR3 residues: CASSRWVSMNTEAFF. DNA of the CDR3: TGTGCCAGTAGTAGATGGGTCTCCATGAACACTGAAGCTTTCTTT.

This clonotype was counted a few times. The chain joins TRBV11-2 to TRBJ1-4; 10 bases agree with TRBD1. V was pared by 5 bases and J by 6 bases, with 6 bases of the junction left unmatched. The germline V gene has CDR1 SGHAT and CDR2 FQNNGV. CDR3 length: 15 amino acids. The CDR3 sequence: CASSAETGGDEKLFF. As DNA, the CDR3 is TGTGCCAGCAGCGCCGAGACAGGGGGCGATGAAAAACTGTTTTTT.

This chain links TRBV2 with TRBJ1-2, with a weak D call TRBD1 (6 bases). V was trimmed by 6 bases and J by 7 bases, leaving 12 bases between them. The CDR3 totals 12 residues. CDR1 SNHLY and CDR2 FYNNEI come from the germline V gene. The CDR3 DNA is TGTGCCAGCAGAACCACAGGGACTGGCTACACCTTC. Translating gives CASRTTGTGYTF.

Of note for this clonotype: The junction and the germline gene differ at one end; a read error may be behind it. V gene TRBV11-2 combines with J gene TRBJ2-7, with D tentatively TRBD2 (7 bases). Germline V gene sequence: CDR1 SGHAT, CDR2 FQNNGV. The CDR3 covers 16 residues. CDR3 in amino acids: CASSPKGGMSSYEQCF. CDR3 in DNA: TGTGCCAGCAGCCCCAAGGGGGGGATGAGTTCCTACGAGCAGTGCTTC.

In this sample, this clonotype turned up many times. The V gene is TRBV13, the J gene TRBJ2-7; 7 nucleotides match TRBD1. The V gene end was trimmed by 0 bases and the J gene end by 2 bases; junction bases not matched to a gene: 4. Germline assignment: CDR1 PRHDT and CDR2 FYEKMQ (reference sequence). This CDR3 is 15 amino acids long. CDR3 in DNA: TGTGCCAGCAGCTTAGGTCGCACAGGGGCCTACGAGCAGTACTTC. This translates into CASSLGRTGAYEQYF.

This clonotype was counted at least ten times. The V call is TRBV19, the J call TRBJ1-2; 8 nucleotides align to TRBD1. The CDR3 loop spans 14 amino acids. J lost 4 bases, V lost 5 bases, and 6 bases had no gene match. Germline V lookup: CDR1 LNHDA, CDR2 SQIVND (reference sequence). CDR3 nucleotides: TGTGCCAGTAGTGCGGGACAGGTGGGCTATGGCTACACCTTC. Its translation is CASSAGQVGYGYTF.

Many counts were recorded for this clonotype. The chain couples TRBV28 to TRBJ1-5, with D possibly being TRBD1 (5 bases). V was shortened by 6 bases and J by 5 bases, with 11 bases between the two germline ends. The CDR3 consists of 13 residues. From germline, CDR1 is MDHEN and CDR2 SYDVKM. CDR3 DNA sequence: TGTGCCAGCAGGGACGGGACTTATCAGCCCCAGCATTTT. Encoded protein: CASRDGTYQPQHF. The whole variable domain, remainder taken from reference TRBV28 and TRBJ1-5, is DVKVTQSSRYLVKRTGEKVFLECVQDMDHENMFWYRQDPGLGLRLIYFSYDVKMKEKGDIPEGYSVSREKKERFSLILESASTNQTSMYLCASRDGTYQPQHFGDGTRLSIL.